These T cell receptor beta chains were read from a single sample in a study of blood T cell repertoires in COVID-19. Libraries were prepared by immunoSEQ multiplex PCR; TCRdb keeps only in-frame clonotypes and omits some of them. This table holds under 450,000 clones, about 80% found once. What was sequenced was peripheral blood. The receptors originated from a human donor with acute or convalescent COVID-19. The donor label of this sample is uncertain. CDR3s include the opening cysteine and the closing phenylalanine or tryptophan. D genes are given only for firm matches. Clone size is shown for a subset of rows, as once, few, many or a class of expanded clone.

d_call: TRBD1; j_call: TRBJ1-2; v_call: TRBV11-2; clone_size: .; cdr3_nt: TGTGCCAGCAGCCCACAGGGGGGGGGAAGAGTCTACACCTTC; cdr3_aa: CASSPQGGGRVYTF
d_call: TRBD1; j_call: TRBJ1-3; v_call: TRBV30; clone_size: once; cdr3_nt: TGTGCCTGGAGTCATTACTCGACAGGGGGAAACACCATATATTTT; cdr3_aa: CAWSHYSTGGNTIYF
d_call: TRBD1; j_call: TRBJ1-6; v_call: TRBV5-6; clone_size: few; cdr3_nt: TGTGCCAGCAGCCGGACAGGGTTCGCCTATAATTCACCCCTCCACTTT; cdr3_aa: CASSRTGFAYNSPLHF
d_call: TRBD1; j_call: TRBJ2-6; v_call: TRBV6-5; clone_size: .; cdr3_nt: TGTGCCAGCAGTTGGGACAGTAGCTCTGGGGCCAACGTCCTGACTTTC; cdr3_aa: CASSWDSSSGANVLTF
d_call: .; j_call: TRBJ2-5; v_call: TRBV6-2/TRBV6-3; clone_size: .; cdr3_nt: TGTGCCAGCAGTTACCCAGGTGGGACCCAGTACTTC; cdr3_aa: CASSYPGGTQYF
d_call: TRBD2; j_call: TRBJ2-2; v_call: TRBV27; clone_size: .; cdr3_nt: TGTGCCAGCAGACTAGCGGCGAACACCGGGGAGCTGTTTTTT; cdr3_aa: CASRLAANTGELFF
d_call: .; j_call: TRBJ2-5; v_call: TRBV29-1; clone_size: .; cdr3_nt: TGCAGCGTCTCCAGGGGTGAGACCCAGTACTTC; cdr3_aa: CSVSRGETQYF
d_call: .; j_call: TRBJ1-3; v_call: TRBV7-2; clone_size: .; cdr3_nt: TGTGCCAGCAGCTTGGGGCTTACCTCTGGAAACACCATATATTTT; cdr3_aa: CASSLGLTSGNTIYF
d_call: TRBD1; j_call: TRBJ2-7; v_call: TRBV13; clone_size: .; cdr3_nt: TGTGCCAGCAGCTTTAGGGGGACAGGATCCTACGAGCAGTACTTC; cdr3_aa: CASSFRGTGSYEQYF
d_call: .; j_call: TRBJ1-3; v_call: TRBV6-5; clone_size: .; cdr3_nt: TGTGCCAGCGGCAGGGTCTTCTCTGGAAACACCATATATTTT; cdr3_aa: CASGRVFSGNTIYF
d_call: .; j_call: TRBJ1-2; v_call: TRBV2; clone_size: few; cdr3_nt: TGTGCCAGCAGTGTTACAGCCATCTATGGCTACACCTTC; cdr3_aa: CASSVTAIYGYTF
d_call: TRBD2; j_call: TRBJ2-1; v_call: TRBV5-4; clone_size: .; cdr3_nt: TGTGCCAGCAGCTTAACAGGGGCGGGGGGGTATGAGCAGTTCTTC; cdr3_aa: CASSLTGAGGYEQFF
d_call: TRBD1; j_call: TRBJ1-3; v_call: TRBV2; clone_size: .; cdr3_nt: TGTGCCAGCAGTCGGGACAGGAGCTCTGGAAACACCATATATTTT; cdr3_aa: CASSRDRSSGNTIYF